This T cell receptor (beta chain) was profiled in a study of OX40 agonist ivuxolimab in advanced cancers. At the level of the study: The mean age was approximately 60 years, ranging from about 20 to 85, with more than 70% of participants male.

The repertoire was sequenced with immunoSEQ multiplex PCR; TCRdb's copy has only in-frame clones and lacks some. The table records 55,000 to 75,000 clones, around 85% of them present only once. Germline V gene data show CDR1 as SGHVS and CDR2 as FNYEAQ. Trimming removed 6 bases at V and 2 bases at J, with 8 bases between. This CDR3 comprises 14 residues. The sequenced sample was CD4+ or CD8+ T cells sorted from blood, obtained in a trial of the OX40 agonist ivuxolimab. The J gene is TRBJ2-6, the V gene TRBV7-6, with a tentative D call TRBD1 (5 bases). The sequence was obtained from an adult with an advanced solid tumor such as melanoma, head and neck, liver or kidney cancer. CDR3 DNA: TGTGCCAGCAGACAGGTCGCTGGGGCCAACGTCCTGACTTTC. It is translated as CASRQVAGANVLTF.